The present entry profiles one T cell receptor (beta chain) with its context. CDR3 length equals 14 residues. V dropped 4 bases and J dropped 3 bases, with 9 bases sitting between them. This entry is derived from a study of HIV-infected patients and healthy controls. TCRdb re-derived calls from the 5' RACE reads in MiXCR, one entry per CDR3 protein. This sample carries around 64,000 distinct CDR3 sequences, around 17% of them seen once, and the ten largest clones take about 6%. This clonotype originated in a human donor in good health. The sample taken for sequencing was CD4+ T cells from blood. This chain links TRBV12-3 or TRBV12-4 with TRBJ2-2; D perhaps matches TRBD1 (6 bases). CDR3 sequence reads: CASSYRVDTGELFF. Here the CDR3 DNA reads TGTGCCAGCAGTTACAGGGTAGACACCGGGGAGCTGTTTTTT.